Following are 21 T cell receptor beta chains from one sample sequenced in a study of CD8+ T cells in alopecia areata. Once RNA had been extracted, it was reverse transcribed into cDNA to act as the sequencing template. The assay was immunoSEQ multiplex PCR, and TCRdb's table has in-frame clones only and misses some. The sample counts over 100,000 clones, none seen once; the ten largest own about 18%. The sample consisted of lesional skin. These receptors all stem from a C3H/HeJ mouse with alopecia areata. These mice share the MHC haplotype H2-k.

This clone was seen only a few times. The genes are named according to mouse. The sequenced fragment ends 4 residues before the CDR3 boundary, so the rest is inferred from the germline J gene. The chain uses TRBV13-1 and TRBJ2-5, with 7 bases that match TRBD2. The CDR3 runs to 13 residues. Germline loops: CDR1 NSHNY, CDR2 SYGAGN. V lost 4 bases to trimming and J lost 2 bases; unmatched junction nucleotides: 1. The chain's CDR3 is CASSLGVQDTQYF. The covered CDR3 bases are TGTGCCAGCAGTCTGGGGGTCCAAGAC.

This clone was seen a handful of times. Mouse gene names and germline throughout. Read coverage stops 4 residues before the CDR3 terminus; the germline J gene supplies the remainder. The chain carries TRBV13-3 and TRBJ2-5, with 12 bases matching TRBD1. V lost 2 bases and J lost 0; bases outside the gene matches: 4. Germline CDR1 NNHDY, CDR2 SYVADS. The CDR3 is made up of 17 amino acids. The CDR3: CASSEGTGGFNQDTQYF. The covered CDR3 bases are TGTGCCAGCAGTGAAGGGACAGGGGGCTTTAACCAAGAC.

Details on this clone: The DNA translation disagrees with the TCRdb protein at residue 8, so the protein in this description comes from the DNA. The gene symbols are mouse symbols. The CDR3 region is CASSQGDTLYF. The CDR3 bases that were read are TGTGCCAGCAGCCAGGGAGATACG. The chain combines TRBV19 with TRBJ1-3; possibly TRBD1 for D (5 bases). The observed sequence ends 3 residues before the CDR3 terminus, with the missing tail filled in from the germline J gene. CDR3 length equals 11 residues. Per the germline V gene, CDR1 is FNHDT and CDR2 is SITEND (reference sequence). Trimming left V 5 bases short and J 8 bases short, with 8 bases between.

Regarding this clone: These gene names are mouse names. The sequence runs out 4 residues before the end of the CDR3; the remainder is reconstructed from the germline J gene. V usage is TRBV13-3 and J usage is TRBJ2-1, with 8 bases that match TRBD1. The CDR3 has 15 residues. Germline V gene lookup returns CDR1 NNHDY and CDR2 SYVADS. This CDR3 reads CASSAPGGSRAEQFF. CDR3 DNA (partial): TGTGCCAGCAGTGCGCCAGGGGGCAGTCGGGCT.

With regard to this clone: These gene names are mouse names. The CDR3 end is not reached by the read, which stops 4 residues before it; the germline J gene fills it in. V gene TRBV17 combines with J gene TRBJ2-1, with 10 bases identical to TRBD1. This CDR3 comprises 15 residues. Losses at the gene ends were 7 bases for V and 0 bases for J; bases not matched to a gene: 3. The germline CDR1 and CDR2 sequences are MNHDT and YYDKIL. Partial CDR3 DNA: TGTGCTAGCACGGACAGGGGGTATAACTATGCT. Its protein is CASTDRGYNYA. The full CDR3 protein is CASTDRGYNYAEQFF.

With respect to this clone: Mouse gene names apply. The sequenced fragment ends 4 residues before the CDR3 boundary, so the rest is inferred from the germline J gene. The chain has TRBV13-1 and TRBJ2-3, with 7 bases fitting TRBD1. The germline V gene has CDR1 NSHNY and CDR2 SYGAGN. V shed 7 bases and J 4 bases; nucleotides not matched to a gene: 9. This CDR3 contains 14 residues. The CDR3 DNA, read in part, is TGTGCCAGCGGTCCGACAGGGAGGACAGAA. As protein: CASGPTGRTE. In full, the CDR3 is CASGPTGRTETLYF.

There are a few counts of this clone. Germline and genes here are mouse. The CDR3 spells CASSPVGEGYAEQFF. The covered CDR3 bases are TGTGCAAGCAGCCCCGTGGGGGAGGGCTATGCT. The V and J genes are TRBV16 and TRBJ2-1, with D possibly matching TRBD2 (6 bases). The read stops 4 residues short of the end of the CDR3; the missing end is completed from the germline J gene. The germline V gene encodes CDR1 SGHSA and CDR2 FRNQAP. The length of the CDR3 is 15 residues. The V gene lost 5 bases and the J gene lost 3 bases, with 14 bases spanning the gap.

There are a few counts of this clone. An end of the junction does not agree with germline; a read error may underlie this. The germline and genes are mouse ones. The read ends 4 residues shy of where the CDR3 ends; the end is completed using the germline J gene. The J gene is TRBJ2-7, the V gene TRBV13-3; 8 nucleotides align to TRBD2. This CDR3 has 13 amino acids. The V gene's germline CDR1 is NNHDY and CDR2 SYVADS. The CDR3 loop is CVSGGGASYEQYF. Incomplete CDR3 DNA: TGTGTCAGCGGGGGGGGCGCCTCCTAT.

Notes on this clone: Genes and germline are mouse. CDR3 DNA (partial): TGTGCCAGCAGCAAGACAGGGGGCAACACA. Its translation: CASSKTGGNT. The whole CDR3 sequence reads CASSKTGGNTEVFF. The chain couples TRBV13-1 to TRBJ1-1, with 10 bases matching TRBD1. The read is 4 residues too short to cover the CDR3 end, so that end is filled in from the germline J gene. Per germline, CDR1 NSHNY and CDR2 SYGAGN. The CDR3 has 14 residues. With V trimmed by 5 bases and J by 2 bases, 3 bases remained unmatched.

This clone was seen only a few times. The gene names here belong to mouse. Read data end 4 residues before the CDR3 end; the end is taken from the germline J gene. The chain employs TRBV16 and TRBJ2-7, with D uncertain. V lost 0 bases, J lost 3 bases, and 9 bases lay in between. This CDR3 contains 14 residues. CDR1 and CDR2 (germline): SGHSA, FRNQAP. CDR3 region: CASSLDPPDYEQYF. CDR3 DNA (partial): TGTGCAAGCAGCTTAGATCCCCCAGACTAT.

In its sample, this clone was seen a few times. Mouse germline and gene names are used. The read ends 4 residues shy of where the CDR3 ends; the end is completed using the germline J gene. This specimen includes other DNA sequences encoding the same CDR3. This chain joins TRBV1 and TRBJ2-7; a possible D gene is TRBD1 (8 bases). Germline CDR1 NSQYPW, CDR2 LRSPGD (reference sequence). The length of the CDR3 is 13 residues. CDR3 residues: CTCSDRGGYEQYF. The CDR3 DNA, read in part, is TGCACCTGCAGTGACAGGGGGGGGTAT.

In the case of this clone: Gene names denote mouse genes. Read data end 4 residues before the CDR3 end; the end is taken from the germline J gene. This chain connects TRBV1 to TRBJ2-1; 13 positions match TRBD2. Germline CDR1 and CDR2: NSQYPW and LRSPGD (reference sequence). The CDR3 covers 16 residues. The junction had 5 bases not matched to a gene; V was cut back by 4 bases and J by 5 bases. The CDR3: CTCSGRDWGGDAEQFF. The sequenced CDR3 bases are TGCACCTGCAGTGGCCGGGACTGGGGGGGTGATGCT.

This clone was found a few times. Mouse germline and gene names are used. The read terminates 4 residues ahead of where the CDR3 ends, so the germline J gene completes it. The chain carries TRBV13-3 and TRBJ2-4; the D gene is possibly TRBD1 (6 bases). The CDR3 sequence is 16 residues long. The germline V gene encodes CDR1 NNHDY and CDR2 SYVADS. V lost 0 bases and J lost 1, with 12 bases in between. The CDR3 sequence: CASSDVRGKGQNTLYF. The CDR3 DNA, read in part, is TGTGCCAGCAGTGATGTCAGGGGAAAGGGTCAAAAC.

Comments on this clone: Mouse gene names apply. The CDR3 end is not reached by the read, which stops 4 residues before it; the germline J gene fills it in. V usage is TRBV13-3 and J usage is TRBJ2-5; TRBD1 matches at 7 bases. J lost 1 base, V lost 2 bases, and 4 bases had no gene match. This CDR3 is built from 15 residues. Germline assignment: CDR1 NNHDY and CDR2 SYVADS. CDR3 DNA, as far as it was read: TGTGCCAGCAGTGACGACGGGACAGACCAAGAC. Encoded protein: CASSDDGTDQD. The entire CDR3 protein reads CASSDDGTDQDTQYF.

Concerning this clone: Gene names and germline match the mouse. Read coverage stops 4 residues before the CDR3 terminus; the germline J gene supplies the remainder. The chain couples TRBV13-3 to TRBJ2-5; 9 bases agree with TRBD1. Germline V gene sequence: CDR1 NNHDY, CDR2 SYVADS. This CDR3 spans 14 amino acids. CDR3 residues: CASNTRDREDTQYF. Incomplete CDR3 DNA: TGTGCCAGCAACACCCGGGACAGGGAAGAC.

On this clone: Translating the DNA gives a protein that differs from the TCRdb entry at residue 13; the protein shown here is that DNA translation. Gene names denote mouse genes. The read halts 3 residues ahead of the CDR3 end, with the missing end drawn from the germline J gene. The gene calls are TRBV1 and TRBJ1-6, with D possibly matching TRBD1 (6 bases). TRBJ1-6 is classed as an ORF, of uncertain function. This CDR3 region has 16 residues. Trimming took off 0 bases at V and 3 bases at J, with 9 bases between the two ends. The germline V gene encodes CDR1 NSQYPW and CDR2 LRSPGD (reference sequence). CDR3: CTCSAERGYYNSPLYF. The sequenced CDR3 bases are TGCACCTGCAGTGCAGAAAGGGGGTACTATAATTCGCCC.

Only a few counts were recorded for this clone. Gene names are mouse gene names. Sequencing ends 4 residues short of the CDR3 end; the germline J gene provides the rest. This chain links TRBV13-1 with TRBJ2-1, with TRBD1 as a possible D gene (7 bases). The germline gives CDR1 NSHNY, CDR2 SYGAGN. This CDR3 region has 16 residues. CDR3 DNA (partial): TGTGCCAGCAGTGATATAAGGGGGCTTGCAAACACT. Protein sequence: CASSDIRGLANT. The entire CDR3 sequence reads CASSDIRGLANTEQFF.

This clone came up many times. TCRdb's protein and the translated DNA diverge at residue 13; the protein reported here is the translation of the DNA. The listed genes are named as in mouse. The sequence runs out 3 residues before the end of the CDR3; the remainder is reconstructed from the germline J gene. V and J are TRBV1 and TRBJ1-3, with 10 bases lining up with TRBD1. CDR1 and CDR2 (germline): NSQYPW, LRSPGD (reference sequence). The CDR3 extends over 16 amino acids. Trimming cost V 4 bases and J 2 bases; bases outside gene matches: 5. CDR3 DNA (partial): TGCACCTGCAGTGGTCCGGGACAGGGGACTGGAAATACG. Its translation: CTCSGPGQGTGNT. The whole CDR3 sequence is CTCSGPGQGTGNTLYF.

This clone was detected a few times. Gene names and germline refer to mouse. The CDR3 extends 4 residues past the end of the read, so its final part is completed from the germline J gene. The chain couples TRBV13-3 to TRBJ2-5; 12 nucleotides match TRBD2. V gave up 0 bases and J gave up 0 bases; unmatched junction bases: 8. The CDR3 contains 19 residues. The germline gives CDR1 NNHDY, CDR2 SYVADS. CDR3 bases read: TGTGCCAGCAGTGATGGACTGGGGGGGCGAGGTCGGAACCAAGAC. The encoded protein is CASSDGLGGRGRNQD. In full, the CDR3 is CASSDGLGGRGRNQDTQYF.

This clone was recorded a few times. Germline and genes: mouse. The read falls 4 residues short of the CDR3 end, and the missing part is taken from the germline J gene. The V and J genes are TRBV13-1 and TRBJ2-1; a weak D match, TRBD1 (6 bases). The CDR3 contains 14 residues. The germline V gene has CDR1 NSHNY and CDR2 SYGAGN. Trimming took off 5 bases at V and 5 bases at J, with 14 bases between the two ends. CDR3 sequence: CASRVPGTNAEQFF. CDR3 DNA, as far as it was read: TGTGCCAGCAGGGTCCCCGGGACAAATGCT.

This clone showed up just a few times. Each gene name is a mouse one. This CDR3 is CASKYEQYF. The CDR3 DNA, read in part, is TGTGCCAGCAAGTAT. The V and J genes are TRBV13-3 and TRBJ2-7; D ambiguous. The CDR3 goes on 4 residues after the read ends, and that part is filled in from the germline J gene. CDR3 length equals 9 residues. The germline CDR1 and CDR2 sequences are NNHDY and SYVADS.